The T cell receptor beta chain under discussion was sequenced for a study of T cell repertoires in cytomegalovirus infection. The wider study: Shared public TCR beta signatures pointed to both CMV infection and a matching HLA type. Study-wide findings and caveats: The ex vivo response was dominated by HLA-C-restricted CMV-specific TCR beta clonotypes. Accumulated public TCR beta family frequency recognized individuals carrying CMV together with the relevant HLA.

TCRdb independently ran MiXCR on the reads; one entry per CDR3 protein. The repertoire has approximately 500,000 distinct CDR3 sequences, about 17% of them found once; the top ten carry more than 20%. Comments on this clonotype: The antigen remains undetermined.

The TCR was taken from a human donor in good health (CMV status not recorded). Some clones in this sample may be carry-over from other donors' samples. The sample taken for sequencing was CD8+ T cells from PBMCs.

CDR3 coding DNA: TGTGCCAGCAGTTATATCGCAGTGGGAATGAACACTGAAGCTTTCTTT. It codes for CASSYIAVGMNTEAFF. The chain couples TRBV6-5 to TRBJ1-1; D not resolved. V was cut by 3 bases and J by 0 bases, with 14 bases left in between. CDR3 length: 16 residues. Looked up from germline, CDR1 is MNHEY and CDR2 is SVGAGI.